These T cell receptor beta chains were read from a single sample in a study of CD8+ T cells in alopecia areata. TCRdb keeps only in-frame clones here, not all; method: immunoSEQ multiplex PCR. Among fewer than 150,000 clones listed, approximately 52% were seen once. The sample was CD8+ T cells sorted from blood, taken at week 4, from a patient treated with tofacitinib. The receptors derive from a human donor with alopecia areata. The CDR3 runs from the conserved cysteine through the conserved F or W. Fields, in order: CDR3 protein, CDR3 DNA, J gene, D gene, clone size, V gene. The D gene is left open where the match is weak. Clone size is given for some rows only: seen once, a few or many times, or a class if the clone is expanded.

CDR3: CAWGVGEDEQYF; DNA: TGTGCCTGGGGGGTCGGTGAAGACGAGCAGTACTTC; J: TRBJ2-7; D: .; size: .; V: TRBV30
CDR3: CASSLPGVGSIQYF; DNA: TGTGCCAGCAGCTTGCCAGGGGTCGGTAGCATTCAGTACTTC; J: TRBJ2-4; D: .; size: .; V: TRBV11-3
CDR3: CAWSGNYRGGSTDTQYF; DNA: TGTGCCTGGAGTGGCAATTACCGCGGGGGGAGCACAGATACGCAGTATTTT; J: TRBJ2-3; D: TRBD2; size: .; V: TRBV30
CDR3: CASSLEAGVNYGYTF; DNA: TGTGCCAGCAGCTTAGAGGCCGGAGTAAACTATGGCTACACCTTC; J: TRBJ1-2; D: .; size: .; V: TRBV7-2
CDR3: CASTLAGLYNEQFF; DNA: TGTGCCAGCACACTAGCGGGGCTTTACAATGAGCAGTTCTTC; J: TRBJ2-1; D: TRBD2; size: .; V: TRBV19
CDR3: CASSSQGKAESPLHF; DNA: TGCGCCAGCAGCTCCCAGGGGAAGGCGGAGTCACCCCTCCACTTT; J: TRBJ1-6; D: .; size: .; V: TRBV5-1
CDR3: CAWSRTGGWDEQYF; DNA: TGTGCCTGGAGTCGGACGGGGGGTTGGGACGAGCAGTACTTC; J: TRBJ2-7; D: TRBD2; size: once; V: TRBV30
CDR3: CAWSGLAGADTQYF; DNA: TGTGCCTGGAGTGGACTAGCGGGCGCAGATACGCAGTATTTT; J: TRBJ2-3; D: TRBD2; size: .; V: TRBV30
CDR3: CASSQRGQDPNEKLFF; DNA: TGTGCCAGCAGCCAAAGGGGCCAAGATCCTAATGAAAAACTGTTTTTT; J: TRBJ1-4; D: .; size: .; V: TRBV27
CDR3: CASILLPVRRIYEQYF; DNA: TGTGCCAGTATCCTACTGCCGGTGCGACGAATTTACGAGCAGTACTTC; J: TRBJ2-7; D: .; size: .; V: TRBV19
CDR3: CASGGDPNALRPTDTQYF; DNA: TGTGCCAGCGGCGGGGACCCTAACGCGCTGCGTCCCACAGATACGCAGTATTTT; J: TRBJ2-3; D: .; size: few; V: TRBV2
CDR3: CATSRVRGVTNEKLFF; DNA: TGTGCCACCAGCAGGGTCAGGGGAGTAACTAATGAAAAACTGTTTTTT; J: TRBJ1-4; D: .; size: .; V: TRBV15
CDR3: CASSLGPGGVETQYF; DNA: TGTGCCAGCAGTTTAGGTCCAGGGGGCGTTGAGACCCAGTACTTC; J: TRBJ2-5; D: TRBD1; size: once; V: TRBV28
CDR3: CAWSTGQGAKNIQYF; DNA: TGTGCCTGGAGTACCGGACAGGGAGCCAAAAACATTCAGTACTTC; J: TRBJ2-4; D: TRBD1; size: .; V: TRBV30
CDR3: CASSLGGDTQYF; DNA: TGTGCCAGCAGCTTAGGCGGAGATACGCAGTATTTT; J: TRBJ2-3; D: .; size: few; V: TRBV13
CDR3: CASSLEQGISHF; DNA: TGTGCCAGCAGCTTAGAGCAGGGCATCTCGCATTTT; J: TRBJ1-5; D: .; size: few; V: TRBV7-9
CDR3: CASSLSGTGGGEQFF; DNA: TGTGCTAGCAGCTTAAGCGGGACAGGGGGCGGCGAGCAGTTCTTC; J: TRBJ2-1; D: TRBD1; size: .; V: TRBV7-7